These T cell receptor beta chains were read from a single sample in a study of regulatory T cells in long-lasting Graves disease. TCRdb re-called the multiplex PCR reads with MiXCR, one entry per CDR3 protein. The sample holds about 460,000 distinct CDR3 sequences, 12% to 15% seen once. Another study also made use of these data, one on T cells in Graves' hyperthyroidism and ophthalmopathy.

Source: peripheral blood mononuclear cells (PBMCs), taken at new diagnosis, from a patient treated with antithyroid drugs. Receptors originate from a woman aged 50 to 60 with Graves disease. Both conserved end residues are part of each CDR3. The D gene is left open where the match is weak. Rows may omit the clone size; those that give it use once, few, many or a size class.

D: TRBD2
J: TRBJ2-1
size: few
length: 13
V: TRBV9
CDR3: CASSAGGRGEQFF
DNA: TGTGCCAGCAGCGCGGGGGGGAGGGGTGAGCAGTTCTTC

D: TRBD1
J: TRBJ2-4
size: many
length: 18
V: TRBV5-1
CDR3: CASSSSGTGALAKNIQYF
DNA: TGCGCCAGCAGCTCTTCCGGGACAGGAGCTTTAGCCAAAAACATTCAGTACTTC

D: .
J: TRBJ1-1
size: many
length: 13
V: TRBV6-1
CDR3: CASGPTGYTEAFF
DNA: TGTGCCAGCGGTCCTACAGGGTACACTGAAGCTTTCTTT

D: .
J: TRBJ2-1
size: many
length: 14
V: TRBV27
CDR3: CASSLSLANNEQFF
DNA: TGTGCCAGCAGTTTATCCCTAGCAAACAATGAGCAGTTCTTC

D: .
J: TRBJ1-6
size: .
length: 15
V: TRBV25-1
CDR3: CASNEFDRSDSPLHF
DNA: TGTGCCAGCAATGAATTTGACAGATCTGATTCACCCCTCCACTTT

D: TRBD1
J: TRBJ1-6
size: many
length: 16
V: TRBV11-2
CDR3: CASSHTGVTYNSPLHF
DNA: TGTGCCAGCAGCCATACAGGGGTGACCTATAATTCACCCCTCCACTTT

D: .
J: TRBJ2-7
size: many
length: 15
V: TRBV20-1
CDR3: CSARVEGRVSYEQYF
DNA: TGCAGTGCTAGAGTGGAAGGAAGAGTATCCTACGAGCAGTACTTC

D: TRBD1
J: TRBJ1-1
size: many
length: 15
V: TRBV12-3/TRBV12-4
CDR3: CASSTQGSLNTEAFF
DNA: TGTGCCAGCAGCACACAGGGGTCGTTGAACACTGAAGCTTTCTTT

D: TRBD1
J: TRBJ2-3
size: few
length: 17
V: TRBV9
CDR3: CASSVSGQGFGTDTQYF
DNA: TGTGCCAGCAGCGTATCGGGACAGGGGTTCGGCACAGATACGCAGTATTTT

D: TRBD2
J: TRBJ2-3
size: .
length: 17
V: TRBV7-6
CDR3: CASSPLGLAPGLDTQYF
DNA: TGTGCCAGCAGCCCCCTCGGACTAGCGCCGGGCCTGGATACGCAGTATTTT

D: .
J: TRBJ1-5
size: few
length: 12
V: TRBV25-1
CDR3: CASSVRDQPQHF
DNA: TGTGCCAGCAGTGTTCGGGATCAGCCCCAGCATTTT

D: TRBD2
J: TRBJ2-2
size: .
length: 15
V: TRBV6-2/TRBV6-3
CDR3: CATQHAGGDTGELFF
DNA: TGTGCCACCCAGCACGCGGGGGGCGACACCGGGGAGCTGTTTTTT

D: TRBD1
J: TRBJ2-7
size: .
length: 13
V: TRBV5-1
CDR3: CASSLVTGGEQYF
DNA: TGCGCCAGCAGCTTGGTAACAGGGGGCGAGCAGTACTTC

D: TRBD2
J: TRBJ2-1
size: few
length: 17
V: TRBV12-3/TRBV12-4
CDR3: CASSLQRDLSSYNEQFF
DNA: TGTGCCAGCAGTTTACAGCGGGACCTCTCCTCCTACAATGAGCAGTTCTTC

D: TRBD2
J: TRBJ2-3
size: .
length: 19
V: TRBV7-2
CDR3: CASSLLAGLKADSTDTQYF
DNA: TGTGCCAGCAGCTTGCTAGCGGGCCTTAAGGCGGATAGCACAGATACGCAGTATTTT

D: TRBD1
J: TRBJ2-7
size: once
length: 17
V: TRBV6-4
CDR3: CASKLTLRGTGCHEQYF
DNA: TGTGCCAGCAAACTAACTCTCCGGGGGACAGGGTGTCACGAGCAGTACTTC

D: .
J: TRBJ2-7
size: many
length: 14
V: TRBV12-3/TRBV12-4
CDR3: CASTFRREGSEQYF
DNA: TGTGCCAGCACCTTTAGGCGAGAAGGGAGCGAGCAGTACTTC

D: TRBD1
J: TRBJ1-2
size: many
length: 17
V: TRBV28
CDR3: CASSLIWGQGTNYGYTF
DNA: TGTGCCAGCAGTTTAATCTGGGGACAGGGGACTAACTATGGCTACACCTTC

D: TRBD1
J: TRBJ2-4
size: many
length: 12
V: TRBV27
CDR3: CASRGQGYIQYF
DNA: TGTGCCAGCAGGGGACAGGGGTACATTCAGTACTTC

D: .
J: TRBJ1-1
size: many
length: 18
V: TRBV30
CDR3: CAWSLFWPGAGENTEAFF
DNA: TGTGCCTGGAGTCTCTTTTGGCCGGGCGCAGGAGAGAACACTGAAGCTTTCTTT

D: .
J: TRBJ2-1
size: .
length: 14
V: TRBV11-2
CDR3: CARPLLGRLNEQFF
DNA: TGTGCCAGGCCCCTCTTGGGGAGGCTCAATGAGCAGTTCTTC

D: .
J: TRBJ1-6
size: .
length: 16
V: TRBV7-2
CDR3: CASSQRASSYNSPLHF
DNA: TGTGCCAGCAGCCAGCGGGCGAGCTCCTATAATTCACCCCTCCACTTT

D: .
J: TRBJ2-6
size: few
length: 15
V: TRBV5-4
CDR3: CASSLAVSGANVLTF
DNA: TGTGCCAGCAGCTTGGCAGTCTCTGGGGCCAACGTCCTGACTTTC

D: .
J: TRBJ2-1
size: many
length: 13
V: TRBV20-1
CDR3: CSAMGYRYNEQFF
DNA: TGCAGTGCTATGGGGTATCGGTACAATGAGCAGTTCTTC